A single sample is the source of the 32 T cell receptor beta chains below, sequenced in a study of cytomegalovirus exposure and HLA in healthy donors. PCR primers comprised 60 Vbeta and 13 Jbeta primers. Profiling relied on immunoSEQ multiplex PCR, and the TCRdb table lists in-frame clones only, not all of them. This table holds 75,000 to 90,000 clones, 78% found once. Sample: PBMCs. These receptors were obtained from a male donor in good health and CMV-seropositive.

The chain joins TRBV6-6 to TRBJ2-7, with TRBD1 matching 8 bases. The CDR3 covers 14 residues. Germline V lookup: CDR1 MNHNY, CDR2 SVGAGI (reference sequence). Trimming at V came to 7 bases and at J to 4 bases, leaving 9 bases not matched to a gene. As DNA, the CDR3 is TGTGCCAGCACCCGAGACAGGGGCCCTTACGAGCAGTACTTC. Residues: CASTRDRGPYEQYF.

Comments on this clone: An end of the junction differs from the germline gene, which may be a read error. The V and J genes are TRBV7-9 and TRBJ2-7; maybe TRBD2 (5 bases). CDR1 is SEHNR, CDR2 FQNEAQ, per germline (reference sequence). This CDR3 spans 15 amino acids. Here the CDR3 reads CSSSLARWSSYEQYF. DNA for the CDR3: TGTTCCAGCAGCTTAGCGCGGTGGAGCAGCTACGAGCAGTACTTC.

This sequence joins TRBV7-8 and TRBJ1-2, with D uncertain. V was shortened by 4 bases and J by 6 bases, with 12 bases between the two germline ends. Germline assignment: CDR1 SGHVS and CDR2 FQNEAQ. There are 13 residues in the CDR3. The CDR3 region is CASSWGGSDGYTF. The CDR3 nucleotides are TGTGCCAGCAGCTGGGGAGGGAGTGATGGCTACACCTTC. The full variable domain, rest sourced from reference TRBV7-8 and TRBJ1-2, is GAGVSQSPRYKVAKRGQDVALRCDPISGHVSLFWYQQALGQGPEFLTYFQNEAQLDKSGLPSDRFFAERPEGSVSTLKIQRTQQEDSAVYLCASSWGGSDGYTFGSGTRLTVV.

This clone appeared once. This rearrangement joins TRBV6-1 to TRBJ1-3; weak D call: TRBD1 (5 bases). Germline V gene data show CDR1 as MNHNS and CDR2 as SASEGT. Trimming left V 3 bases short and J 4 bases short, with 10 bases between. The CDR3 covers 14 residues. CDR3 loop: CASSEGGTGNTIYF. CDR3 coding DNA: TGTGCCAGCAGTGAGGGGGGAACCGGAAACACCATATATTTT.

The V gene is TRBV5-6, the J gene TRBJ1-1; perhaps TRBD1 as D (5 bases). Germline loops: CDR1 SGHDT, CDR2 YYEEEE. CDR3 length equals 16 residues. The V end was cut by 0 bases, the J end by 9 bases, with 21 bases between. The CDR3 DNA reads TGTGCCAGCAGCTTGGCACTAGGCAGGGAGGGTACGAAAGCTTTCTTT. The encoded protein is CASSLALGREGTKAFF.

The rearrangement joins TRBV2 to TRBJ2-7, with a possible D match to TRBD2 (5 bases). CDR3 length: 16 amino acids. Germline CDR1 and CDR2: SNHLY and FYNNEI. V was cut by 3 bases and J by 3 bases, with 18 bases left in between. CDR3 coding DNA: TGTGCCAGCAGTGATCGGGGTCCTCTCCTCTACTACGAGCAGTACTTC. This encodes CASSDRGPLLYYEQYF.

The rearrangement links TRBV28 to TRBJ1-5, with D possibly being TRBD1 (5 bases). CDR3 size: 15 residues. Germline V gene sequence: CDR1 MDHEN, CDR2 SYDVKM. V was clipped by 3 bases and J by 1 base, with 10 bases between them. CDR3 sequence: CASSFRRGSNQPQHF. The CDR3 DNA sequence: TGTGCCAGCAGTTTTAGGAGGGGAAGCAATCAGCCCCAGCATTTT.

J is TRBJ1-1 and V is TRBV19, with D perhaps TRBD1 (6 bases). This CDR3 is 13 amino acids long. CDR1 and CDR2 from the germline V gene are LNHDA and SQIVND (reference sequence). Trimming pared 10 bases from V and 1 base from J, leaving 13 bases between. CDR3 bases: TGTGCCATTAGGGGGAGGGCGAACACTGAAGCTTTCTTT. This translates into CAIRGRANTEAFF.

The chain links TRBV19 to TRBJ2-1; possible D gene TRBD2, 5 bases. Germline V gives CDR1 LNHDA, CDR2 SQIVND (reference sequence). Trimming removed 3 bases from V and 8 bases from J, with 17 bases in between. The CDR3 runs 15 residues. The CDR3 protein is CASSISVSLGDEQFF. CDR3 bases: TGTGCCAGTAGTATTTCAGTGTCTTTGGGAGATGAGCAGTTCTTC.

The genes are TRBV6-1 and TRBJ1-4, with TRBD1 matching over 8 bases. This CDR3 is built from 16 residues. J lost 5 bases, V lost 4 bases, and 9 bases had no gene match. Per germline, CDR1 MNHNS and CDR2 SASEGT. Here the CDR3 DNA reads TGTGCCAGCAGTGCTAGTACAGGGGGTCGGAATGAAAAACTGTTTTTT. Translating it yields CASSASTGGRNEKLFF.

The genes are TRBV6-5 and TRBJ2-1; 7 positions match TRBD1. Germline CDR1 MNHEY, CDR2 SVGAGI. The CDR3 is 15 residues long. The V gene end was trimmed by 7 bases and the J gene end by 0 bases; junction bases not matched to a gene: 6. The CDR3 nucleotides are TGTGCCAGCACTAGGAAGGGGGCCTCCTACAATGAGCAGTTCTTC. It encodes CASTRKGASYNEQFF.

The table lists this clone with a count of one. The chain combines TRBV7-2 with TRBJ2-3; maybe TRBD2 (7 bases). V lost 5 bases to trimming and J lost 4 bases, with 22 bases between them. Germline lookup yields CDR1 SGHTA and CDR2 FQGNSA. The CDR3 loop spans 17 amino acids. The CDR3 is CASSPSVQGGAADTQYF. The CDR3 DNA reads TGTGCCAGCAGCCCCTCCGTCCAAGGGGGGGCGGCAGATACGCAGTATTTT.

The sample holds a few counts of this clone. The rearrangement links TRBV4-1 to TRBJ2-6; D uncertain. This CDR3 has 16 amino acids. The V end was cut by 0 bases, the J end by 1 base, with 7 bases between. The germline CDR1 and CDR2 sequences are MGHRA and YSYEKL. CDR3 sequence reads: CASSQDAGSGANVLTF. CDR3 nucleotide sequence: TGCGCCAGCAGCCAAGATGCCGGGTCTGGGGCCAACGTCCTGACTTTC.

This chain connects TRBV19 to TRBJ2-1; possibly TRBD1 for D (6 bases). The CDR3 sequence is 14 residues long. Germline V lookup: CDR1 LNHDA, CDR2 SQIVND (reference sequence). V was trimmed by 7 bases and J by 0 bases, leaving 10 bases between them. The chain's CDR3 is CASKTGSSYNEQFF. CDR3 in DNA: TGTGCCAGTAAGACAGGTAGCTCCTACAATGAGCAGTTCTTC. Full variable domain (rest looked up from reference TRBV19 and TRBJ2-1): DGGITQSPKYLFRKEGQNVTLSCEQNLNHDAMYWYRQDPGQGLRLIYYSQIVNDFQKGDIAEGYSVSREKKESFPLTVTSAQKNPTAFYLCASKTGSSYNEQFFGPGTRLTVL.

The chain combines TRBV4-2 with TRBJ2-2, with 7 nucleotides matching TRBD2. CDR1 is LGHNA and CDR2 is YNFKEQ in the germline V gene. Trimming at V came to 1 base and at J to 1 base, leaving 3 bases not matched to a gene. CDR3 length equals 16 residues. In nucleotides, the CDR3 is TGTGCCAGCAGCCAAGGGCCGGGGGGGAACACCGGGGAGCTGTTTTTT. Translated: CASSQGPGGNTGELFF.

The V and J genes are TRBV10-3 and TRBJ2-3; D uncertain. Trimming pared 4 bases from V and 4 bases from J, leaving 12 bases between. Germline V CDR1 and CDR2: ENHRY, SYGVKD. The CDR3 contains 14 residues. The CDR3 coding sequence is TGTGCCATCAGTGGGTTAGCCCCCCCAGATACGCAGTATTTT. Protein sequence: CAISGLAPPDTQYF.

The chain uses TRBV29-1 and TRBJ2-5; 7 bases match TRBD2. Germline assignment: CDR1 SQVTM and CDR2 ANQGSEA. The V segment lost 2 bases and the J segment 4 bases; nucleotides outside the gene matches: 10. This CDR3 region has 15 residues. Here the CDR3 DNA reads TGCAGCGTTGAACGGCAGGGAGGGATAGGAGAGACCCAGTACTTC. Amino acid sequence: CSVERQGGIGETQYF.

The J gene is TRBJ2-7, the V gene TRBV14; tentative D call: TRBD2 (5 bases). V was clipped by 5 bases and J by 9 bases, with 11 bases between them. Germline lookup yields CDR1 SGHDN and CDR2 FVKESK. This CDR3 region has 11 residues. This CDR3 is CASSDYIAQYF. CDR3 nucleotide sequence: TGTGCCAGCAGCGACTACATCGCGCAGTACTTC.

Details on this clone: One end of the junction is discordant with germline, which a read error may explain. The J gene is TRBJ2-7, the V gene TRBV5-6, with 11 bases matching TRBD1. The CDR3 spans 14 residues. The germline gives CDR1 SGHDT, CDR2 YYEEEE. The CDR3 is CASRLGTGGDEQYF. The DNA for the CDR3 is TGTGCCAGCAGGTTGGGGACAGGGGGGGACGAGCAGTACTTC.

About this clone: The junction differs from germline at one of its ends, possibly a read error. This chain links TRBV7-9 with TRBJ1-2; D might be TRBD1 (6 bases). Germline CDR1 is SEHNR and CDR2 is FQNEAQ (reference sequence). CDR3 length: 16 amino acids. CDR3 protein: CSSSSTRQETNYGYTF. CDR3 bases: TGTTCCAGCAGCTCAACCCGACAGGAAACTAACTATGGCTACACCTTC.

The V call is TRBV7-2, the J call TRBJ1-6, with D possibly TRBD1 on 5 matching bases. Germline CDR1 is SGHTA and CDR2 is FQGNSA. V was cut by 6 bases and J by 8 bases, with 20 bases left in between. The CDR3 totals 16 residues. DNA of the CDR3: TGTGCCAGCAGGATGAGGGGCTGGGGGGGTGATTCACCCCTCCACTTT. Protein: CASRMRGWGGDSPLHF.

The V and J genes are TRBV7-9 and TRBJ1-1; 8 nucleotides agree with TRBD1. V gave up 3 bases and J gave up 8 bases; unmatched junction bases: 11. Germline V gene data show CDR1 as SEHNR and CDR2 as FQNEAQ (reference sequence). This CDR3 is 15 amino acids long. CDR3 residues: CASSFWTGSTPEAFF. The CDR3 DNA is TGTGCCAGCAGCTTTTGGACAGGGAGCACCCCGGAAGCTTTCTTT.

The chain links TRBV19 to TRBJ1-1; 7 bases agree with TRBD1. The length of the CDR3 is 14 residues. CDR1 is LNHDA, CDR2 SQIVND, per germline (reference sequence). Unmatched junction bases numbered 1, after V lost 2 bases and J lost 1 base. The CDR3 DNA follows: TGTGCCAGTAGTATATGGGACAGGAACACTGAAGCTTTCTTT. It codes for CASSIWDRNTEAFF. The full variable domain, with the rest looked up from reference TRBV19 and TRBJ1-1, is DGGITQSPKYLFRKEGQNVTLSCEQNLNHDAMYWYRQDPGQGLRLIYYSQIVNDFQKGDIAEGYSVSREKKESFPLTVTSAQKNPTAFYLCASSIWDRNTEAFFGQGTRLTVV.

The genes are TRBV7-9 and TRBJ2-1; a weak D match, TRBD2 (6 bases). This CDR3 region has 16 residues. The germline V gene encodes CDR1 SEHNR and CDR2 FQNEAQ (reference sequence). Trimming shortened V by 7 bases and J by 3 bases, and 19 bases separated the two germline ends. The CDR3 is CASTSLRGRGYNEQFF. The CDR3, as DNA: TGTGCCAGCACCTCTTTGCGGGGTCGGGGCTACAATGAGCAGTTCTTC.

Points on this clone: Relative to the germline gene, one junction end is altered; a read error may explain this. V gene TRBV28 combines with J gene TRBJ1-5; D gene unclear. CDR3 length equals 12 residues. Germline V CDR1 and CDR2: MDHEN, SYDVKM. The CDR3 reads CASSLSGSTPDF. In nucleotides, the CDR3 is TGTGCCAGCAGTTTATCGGGAAGTACCCCGGATTTT.

V gene TRBV2 combines with J gene TRBJ2-5; TRBD2 agrees at 7 bases. Germline CDR1 is SNHLY and CDR2 is FYNNEI. Unmatched junction bases numbered 8, after V lost 6 bases and J lost 4 bases. The CDR3 is 14 residues long. This CDR3 reads CASSPTSWLETQYF. In DNA, the CDR3 is TGTGCCAGCAGCCCGACTAGCTGGTTAGAGACCCAGTACTTC.

This chain uses TRBV6-5 with TRBJ2-1; D gene ambiguous. The germline V and J ends were trimmed by 6 bases and 5 bases, with 11 bases remaining between them. Looked up from germline, CDR1 is MNHEY and CDR2 is SVGAGI. The CDR3 has 13 residues. The CDR3 DNA follows: TGTGCCAGCAGCCTCTTTGACAACAATGAGCAGTTCTTC. This sequence encodes CASSLFDNNEQFF.

The J gene is TRBJ1-4, the V gene TRBV2, with D perhaps TRBD1 (5 bases). Trimming took 6 bases from V and 6 from J, leaving 11 bases between them. This CDR3 is 13 amino acids long. Looked up from germline, CDR1 is SNHLY and CDR2 is FYNNEI. The CDR3 loop reads CASRSVGDEKLFF. The CDR3 nucleotides read TGTGCCAGCAGGTCCGTAGGGGATGAAAAACTGTTTTTT.

V usage is TRBV10-3 and J usage is TRBJ1-6; maybe TRBD1 (6 bases). Trimming pared 6 bases from V and 8 bases from J, leaving 20 bases between. This CDR3 has 16 amino acids. Germline CDR1 is ENHRY and CDR2 is SYGVKD. The CDR3, as DNA: TGTGCCATCAGGGATACTGTACAGGGCCGGGATTCACCCCTCCACTTT. As protein: CAIRDTVQGRDSPLHF.

In its sample, this clone was seen a few times. This rearrangement joins TRBV25-1 to TRBJ2-2, with no clear D. The CDR3 spans 15 residues. Germline CDR1 is MGHDK and CDR2 is SYGVNS. The V end lost 0 bases, the J end lost 5 bases, and 10 bases lay between the germline ends. Written as DNA, the CDR3 is TGTGCCAGCAGTGAATATCGAGCTTCGACCGGGGAGCTGTTTTTT. It is translated as CASSEYRASTGELFF.

The chain couples TRBV4-1 to TRBJ2-5; 8 bases align to TRBD1. Germline V lookup: CDR1 MGHRA, CDR2 YSYEKL. This CDR3 contains 15 residues. V shed 3 bases and J 3 bases; nucleotides not matched to a gene: 6. For the CDR3, the DNA is TGCGCCAGCAGCCAGACGGACAGGGAGGAAGAGACCCAGTACTTC. This sequence encodes CASSQTDREEETQYF.

The chain joins TRBV18 to TRBJ2-3; 13 bases line up with TRBD2. The trim removed 1 base at V and 6 bases at J, leaving 7 bases unmatched. The CDR3 sequence is 17 residues long. Germline lookup yields CDR1 KGHSH and CDR2 LQKENI. The CDR3 sequence: CASSPQLAGGPADTQYF. CDR3 bases: TGTGCCAGCTCACCACAACTAGCGGGGGGGCCGGCGGATACGCAGTATTTT.